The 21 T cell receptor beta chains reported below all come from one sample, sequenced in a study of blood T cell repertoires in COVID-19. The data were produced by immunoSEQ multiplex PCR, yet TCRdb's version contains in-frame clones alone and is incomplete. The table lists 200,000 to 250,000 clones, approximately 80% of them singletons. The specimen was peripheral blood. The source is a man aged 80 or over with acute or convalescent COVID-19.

The CDR3 coding sequence is TGTGCCAGCAGTTTGCCTCTGGGAGACACTGAAGCTTTCTTT. It is translated as CASSLPLGDTEAFF. V gene TRBV5-4 combines with J gene TRBJ1-1; no clear D gene. The CDR3 is made up of 14 amino acids. V dropped 5 bases and J dropped 3 bases, with 14 bases sitting between them. Germline lookup yields CDR1 SGHNT and CDR2 YYREEE (reference sequence).

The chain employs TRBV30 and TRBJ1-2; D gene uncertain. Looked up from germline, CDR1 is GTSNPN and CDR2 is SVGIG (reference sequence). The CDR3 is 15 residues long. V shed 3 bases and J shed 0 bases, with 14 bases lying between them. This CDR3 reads CAWSPGLLANYGYTF. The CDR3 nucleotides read TGTGCCTGGAGCCCCGGACTCCTAGCTAACTATGGCTACACCTTC.

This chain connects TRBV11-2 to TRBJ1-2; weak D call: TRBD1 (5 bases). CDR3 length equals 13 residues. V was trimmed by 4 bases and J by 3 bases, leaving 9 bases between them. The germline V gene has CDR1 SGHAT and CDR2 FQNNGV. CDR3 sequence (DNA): TGTGCCAGCAGCTCCGACAGAGACTATGGCTACACCTTC. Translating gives CASSSDRDYGYTF.

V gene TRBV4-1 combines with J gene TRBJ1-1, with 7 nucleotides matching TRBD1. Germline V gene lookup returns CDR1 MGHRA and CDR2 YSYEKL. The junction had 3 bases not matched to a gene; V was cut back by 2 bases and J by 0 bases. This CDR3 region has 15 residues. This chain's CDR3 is CASSQSTGMNTEAFF. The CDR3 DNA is TGCGCCAGCAGCCAATCGACAGGGATGAACACTGAAGCTTTCTTT.

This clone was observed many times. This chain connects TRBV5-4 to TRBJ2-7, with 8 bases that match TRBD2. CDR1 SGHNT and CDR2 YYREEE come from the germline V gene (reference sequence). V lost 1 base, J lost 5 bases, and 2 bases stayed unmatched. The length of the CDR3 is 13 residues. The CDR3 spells CASSLTGGDEQYF. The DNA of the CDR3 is TGTGCCAGCAGCTTGACGGGAGGGGACGAGCAGTACTTC.

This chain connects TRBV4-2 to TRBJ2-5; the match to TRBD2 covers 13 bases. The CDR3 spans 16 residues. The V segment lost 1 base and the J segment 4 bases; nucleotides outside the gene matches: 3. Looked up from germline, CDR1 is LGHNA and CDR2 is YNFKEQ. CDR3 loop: CASSQGTSGSSETQYF. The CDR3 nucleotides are TGTGCCAGCAGCCAAGGGACTAGCGGGAGCTCAGAGACCCAGTACTTC.

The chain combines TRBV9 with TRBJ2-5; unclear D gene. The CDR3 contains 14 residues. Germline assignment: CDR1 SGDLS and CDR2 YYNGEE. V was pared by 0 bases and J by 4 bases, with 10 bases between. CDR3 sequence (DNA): TGTGCCAGCAGCGTAGGAACGAGCCGAGAGACCCAGTACTTC. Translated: CASSVGTSRETQYF.

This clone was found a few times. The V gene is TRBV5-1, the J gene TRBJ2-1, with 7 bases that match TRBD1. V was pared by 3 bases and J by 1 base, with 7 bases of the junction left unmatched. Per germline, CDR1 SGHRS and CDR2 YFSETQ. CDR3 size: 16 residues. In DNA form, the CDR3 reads TGCGCCAGCAGCTCCTATGGGGACAGATCCTACAATGAGCAGTTCTTC. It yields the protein CASSSYGDRSYNEQFF.

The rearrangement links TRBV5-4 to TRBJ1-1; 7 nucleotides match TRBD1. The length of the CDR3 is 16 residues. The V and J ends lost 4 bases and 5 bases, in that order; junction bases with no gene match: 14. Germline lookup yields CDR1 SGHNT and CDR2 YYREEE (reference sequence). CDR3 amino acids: CASSPVGALRGTEAFF. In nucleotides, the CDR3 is TGTGCCAGCAGCCCCGTCGGAGCACTCAGGGGGACTGAAGCTTTCTTT.

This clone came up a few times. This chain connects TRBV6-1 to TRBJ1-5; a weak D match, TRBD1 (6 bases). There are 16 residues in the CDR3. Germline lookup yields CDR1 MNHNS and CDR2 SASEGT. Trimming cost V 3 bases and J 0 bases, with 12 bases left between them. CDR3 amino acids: CASSERQVYSNQPQHF. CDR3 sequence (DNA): TGTGCCAGCAGTGAGCGACAGGTTTATAGCAATCAGCCCCAGCATTTT.

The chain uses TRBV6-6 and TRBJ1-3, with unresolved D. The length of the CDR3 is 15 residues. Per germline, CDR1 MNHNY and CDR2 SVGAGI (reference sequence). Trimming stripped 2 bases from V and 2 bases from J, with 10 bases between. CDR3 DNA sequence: TGTGCCAGCAGTTACAGGTGGGAGCCTGGAAACACCATATATTTT. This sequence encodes CASSYRWEPGNTIYF.

The CDR3 is CASSAAGTGGFTEAFF. The CDR3 region has the DNA TGTGCCAGCAGCGCCGCCGGAACAGGGGGTTTCACTGAAGCTTTCTTT. The V gene is TRBV9, the J gene TRBJ1-1, with 8 bases matching TRBD1. The CDR3 has 16 amino acids. CDR1 and CDR2 (germline): SGDLS, YYNGEE. The trim removed 3 bases at V and 4 bases at J, leaving 11 bases unmatched.

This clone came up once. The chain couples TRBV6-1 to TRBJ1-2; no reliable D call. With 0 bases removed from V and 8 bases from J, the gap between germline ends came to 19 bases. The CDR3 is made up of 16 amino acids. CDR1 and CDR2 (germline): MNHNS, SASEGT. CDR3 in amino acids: CASSEADPNSRNGYTF. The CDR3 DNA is TGTGCCAGCAGTGAAGCTGACCCAAACAGCCGAAACGGCTACACCTTC.

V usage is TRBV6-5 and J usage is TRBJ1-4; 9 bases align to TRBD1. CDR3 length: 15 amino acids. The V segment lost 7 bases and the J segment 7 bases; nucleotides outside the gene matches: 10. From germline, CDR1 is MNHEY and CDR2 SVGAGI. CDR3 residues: CASTWTGAGGEKLFF. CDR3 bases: TGTGCCAGCACCTGGACAGGGGCGGGGGGTGAAAAACTGTTTTTT.

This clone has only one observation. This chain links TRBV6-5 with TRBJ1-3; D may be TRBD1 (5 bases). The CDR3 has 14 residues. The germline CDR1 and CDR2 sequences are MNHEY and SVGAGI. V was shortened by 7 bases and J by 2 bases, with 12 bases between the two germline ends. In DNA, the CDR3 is TGTGCCAGCACCGGGGGACTCACTGGAAACACCATATATTTT. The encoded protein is CASTGGLTGNTIYF.

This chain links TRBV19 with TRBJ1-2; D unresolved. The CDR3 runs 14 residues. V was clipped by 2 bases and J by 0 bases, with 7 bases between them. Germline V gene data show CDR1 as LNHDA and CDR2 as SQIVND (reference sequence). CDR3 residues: CASSIRRANYGYTF. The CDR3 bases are TGTGCCAGTAGTATACGGAGGGCTAACTATGGCTACACCTTC.

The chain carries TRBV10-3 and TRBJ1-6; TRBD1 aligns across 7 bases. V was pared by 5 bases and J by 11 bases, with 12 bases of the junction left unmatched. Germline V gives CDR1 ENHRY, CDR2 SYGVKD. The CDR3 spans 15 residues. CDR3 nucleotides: TGTGCCATCAGTAAAACTCTCACAGGGGAAGCACCCCTCCACTTT. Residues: CAISKTLTGEAPLHF.

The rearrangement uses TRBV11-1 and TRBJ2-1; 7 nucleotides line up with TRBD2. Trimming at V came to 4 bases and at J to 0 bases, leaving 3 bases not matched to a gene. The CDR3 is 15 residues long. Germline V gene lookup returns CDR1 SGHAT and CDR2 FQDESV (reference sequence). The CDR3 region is CASSSRGSSYNEQFF. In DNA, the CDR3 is TGTGCCAGCAGCTCGCGGGGGAGCTCCTACAATGAGCAGTTCTTC.

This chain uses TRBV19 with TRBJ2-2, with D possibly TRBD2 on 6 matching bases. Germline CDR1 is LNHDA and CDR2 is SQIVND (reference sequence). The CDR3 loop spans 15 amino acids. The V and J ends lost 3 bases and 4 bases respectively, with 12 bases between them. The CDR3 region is CASSIPPGGTGELFF. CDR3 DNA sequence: TGTGCCAGTAGTATCCCCCCCGGGGGCACCGGGGAGCTGTTTTTT.

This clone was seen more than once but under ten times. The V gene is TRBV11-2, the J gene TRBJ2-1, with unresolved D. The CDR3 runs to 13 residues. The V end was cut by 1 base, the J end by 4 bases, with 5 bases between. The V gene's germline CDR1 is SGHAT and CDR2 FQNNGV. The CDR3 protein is CASSLVAYNEQFF. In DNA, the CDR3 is TGTGCCAGCAGCTTAGTGGCTTACAATGAGCAGTTCTTC.

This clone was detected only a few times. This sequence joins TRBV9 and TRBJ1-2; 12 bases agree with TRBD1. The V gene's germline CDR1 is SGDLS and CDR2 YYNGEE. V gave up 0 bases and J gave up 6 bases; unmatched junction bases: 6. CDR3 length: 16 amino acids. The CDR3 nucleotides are TGTGCCAGCAGCGTAGATGGGACAGGGGGCGAAGATGGCTACACCTTC. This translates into CASSVDGTGGEDGYTF.